The clone carrying this T cell receptor beta chain was seen a few times. Its antigen is unknown. TCRdb passed the reads through MiXCR, listing each CDR3 protein once. The data hold 75,000 to 95,000 distinct CDR3 sequences, with 40% to 50% observed a single time. This entry is derived from a study of T cell repertoires in cytomegalovirus infection. Study-wide context: Selected CMV epitopes included recently identified HLA-C-restricted ones as well as well-studied HLA-B-restricted ones. It was the public TCR beta signatures that indicated both CMV infection and matching HLA type.

Germline lookup yields CDR1 MNHEY and CDR2 SVGAGI. V dropped 0 bases and J dropped 8; count of bases not matched to a gene: 5. The CDR3 covers 15 residues. The source is a human donor in good health (CMV status not recorded). Some clones in this sample may be carry-over from other donors' samples. Source: CD8+ T cells from cultured PBMCs, taken from culture after CMV antigen stimulation. The chain uses TRBV6-5 and TRBJ1-2; 11 positions agree with TRBD1. The CDR3 bases are TGTGCCAGCAGTTACTCAGGACAGGGGGCAGGAGGCTACACCTTC. It specifies CASSYSGQGAGGYTF.